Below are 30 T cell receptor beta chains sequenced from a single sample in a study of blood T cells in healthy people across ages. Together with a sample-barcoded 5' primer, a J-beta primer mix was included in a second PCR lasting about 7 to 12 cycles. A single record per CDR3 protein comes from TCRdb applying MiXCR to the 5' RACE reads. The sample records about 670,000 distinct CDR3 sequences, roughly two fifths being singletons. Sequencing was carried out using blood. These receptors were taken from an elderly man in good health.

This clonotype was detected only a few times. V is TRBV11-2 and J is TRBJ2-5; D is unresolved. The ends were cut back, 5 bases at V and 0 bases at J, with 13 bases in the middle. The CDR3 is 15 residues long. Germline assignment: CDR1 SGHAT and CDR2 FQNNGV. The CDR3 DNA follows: TGTGCCAGCAGCCTCCGCCGAGAAAACCAAGAGACCCAGTACTTC. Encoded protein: CASSLRRENQETQYF.

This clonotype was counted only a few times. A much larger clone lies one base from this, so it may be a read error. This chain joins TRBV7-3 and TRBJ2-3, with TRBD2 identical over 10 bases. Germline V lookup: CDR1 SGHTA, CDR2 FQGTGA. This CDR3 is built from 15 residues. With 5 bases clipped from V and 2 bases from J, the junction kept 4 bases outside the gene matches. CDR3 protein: CASSPSGSNTDTQYF. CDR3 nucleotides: TGTGCCAGCAGCCCTAGCGGGAGTAACACAGATACGCAGTATTTT.

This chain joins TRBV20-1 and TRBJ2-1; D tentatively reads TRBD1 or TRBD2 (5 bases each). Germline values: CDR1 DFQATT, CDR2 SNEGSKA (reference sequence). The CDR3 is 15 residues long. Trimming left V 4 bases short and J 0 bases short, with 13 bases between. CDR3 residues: CSATREGSSYNEQFF. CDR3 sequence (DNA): TGCAGTGCTACTCGCGAGGGGAGCTCCTACAATGAGCAGTTCTTC.

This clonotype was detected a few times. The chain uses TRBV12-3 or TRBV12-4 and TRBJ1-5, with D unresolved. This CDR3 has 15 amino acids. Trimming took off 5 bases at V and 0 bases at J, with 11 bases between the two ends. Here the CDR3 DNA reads TGTGCCAGCAGTATGGCACGATATAGCAATCAGCCCCAGCATTTT. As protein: CASSMARYSNQPQHF.

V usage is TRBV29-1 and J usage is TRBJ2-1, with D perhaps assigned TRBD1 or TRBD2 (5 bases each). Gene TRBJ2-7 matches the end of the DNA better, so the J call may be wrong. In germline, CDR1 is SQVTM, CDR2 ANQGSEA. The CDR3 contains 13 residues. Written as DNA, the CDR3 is TGCAGCGGAAAGAGGGGATCCAGCAATGAGCAGTACTTC. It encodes CSGKRGSSNEQYF.

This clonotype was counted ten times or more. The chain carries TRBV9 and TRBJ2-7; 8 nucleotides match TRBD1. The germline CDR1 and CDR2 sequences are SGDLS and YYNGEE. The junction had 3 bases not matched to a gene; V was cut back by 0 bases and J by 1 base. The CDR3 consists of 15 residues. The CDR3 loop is CASSVGTGGSYEQYF. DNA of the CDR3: TGTGCCAGCAGCGTAGGAACAGGGGGATCCTACGAGCAGTACTTC.

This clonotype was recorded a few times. CDR3 nucleotide sequence: TGTGCCAGCAGCGTAGGGGGGGACAGTAGGGTTTTCTTT. It codes for CASSVGGDSRVFF. The chain carries TRBV7-8 and TRBJ1-1; 7 bases fit TRBD1. This CDR3 is built from 13 residues. Germline lookup yields CDR1 SGHVS and CDR2 FQNEAQ. The V gene end was trimmed by 5 bases and the J gene end by 13 bases; junction bases not matched to a gene: 13.

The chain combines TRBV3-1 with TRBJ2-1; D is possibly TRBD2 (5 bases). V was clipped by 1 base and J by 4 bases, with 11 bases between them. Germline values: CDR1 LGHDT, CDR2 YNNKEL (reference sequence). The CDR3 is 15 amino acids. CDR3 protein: CASSQGTLPYNEQFF. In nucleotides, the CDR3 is TGTGCCAGCAGCCAAGGGACTCTCCCTTACAATGAGCAGTTCTTC.

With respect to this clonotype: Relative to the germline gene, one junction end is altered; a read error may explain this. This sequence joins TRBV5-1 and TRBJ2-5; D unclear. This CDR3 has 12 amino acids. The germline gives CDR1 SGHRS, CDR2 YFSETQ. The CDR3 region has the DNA TGCGCCAGCAGCTTCGAACAAGTGACCCAGTACTTC. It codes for CASSFEQVTQYF.

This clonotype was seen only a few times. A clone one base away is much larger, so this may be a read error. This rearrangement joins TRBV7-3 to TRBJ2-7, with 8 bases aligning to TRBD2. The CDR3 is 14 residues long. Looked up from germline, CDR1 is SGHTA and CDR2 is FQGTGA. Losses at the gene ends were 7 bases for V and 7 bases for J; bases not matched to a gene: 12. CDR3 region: CASICITGGSEQYF. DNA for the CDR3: TGTGCCAGCATCTGTATTACGGGAGGGAGTGAGCAGTACTTC.

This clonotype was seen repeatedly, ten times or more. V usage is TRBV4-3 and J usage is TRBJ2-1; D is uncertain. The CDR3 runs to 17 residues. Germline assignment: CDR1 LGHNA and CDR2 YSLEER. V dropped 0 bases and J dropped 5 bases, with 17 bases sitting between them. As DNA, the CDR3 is TGCGCCAGCAGCCAAGATTTGGTGGGGATAGCTAACAATGAGCAGTTCTTC. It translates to CASSQDLVGIANNEQFF.

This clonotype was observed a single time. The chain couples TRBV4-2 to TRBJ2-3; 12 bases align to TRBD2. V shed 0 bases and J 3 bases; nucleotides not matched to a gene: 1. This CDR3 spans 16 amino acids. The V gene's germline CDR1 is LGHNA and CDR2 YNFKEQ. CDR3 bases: TGTGCCAGCAGCCAAGATGGGACTAGCGGGACAGATACGCAGTATTTT. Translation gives CASSQDGTSGTDTQYF.

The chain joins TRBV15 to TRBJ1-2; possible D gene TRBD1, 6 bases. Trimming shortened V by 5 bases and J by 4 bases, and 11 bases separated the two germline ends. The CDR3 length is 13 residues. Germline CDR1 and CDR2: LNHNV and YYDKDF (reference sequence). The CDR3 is CATSRGGGYGYTF. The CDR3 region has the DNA TGTGCCACCAGCCGAGGAGGGGGCTATGGCTACACCTTC. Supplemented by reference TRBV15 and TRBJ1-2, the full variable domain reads DAMVIQNPRYQVTQFGKPVTLSCSQTLNHNVMYWYQQKSSQAPKLLFHYYDKDFNNEADTPDNFQSRRPNTSFCFLDIRSPGLGDTAMYLCATSRGGGYGYTFGSGTRLTVV.

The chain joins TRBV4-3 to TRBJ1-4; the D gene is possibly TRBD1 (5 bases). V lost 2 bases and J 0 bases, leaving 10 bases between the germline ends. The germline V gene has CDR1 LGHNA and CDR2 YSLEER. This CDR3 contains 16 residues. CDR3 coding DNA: TGCGCCAGCAGCCAACGTAGGGGTGCAACTAATGAAAAACTGTTTTTT. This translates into CASSQRRGATNEKLFF.

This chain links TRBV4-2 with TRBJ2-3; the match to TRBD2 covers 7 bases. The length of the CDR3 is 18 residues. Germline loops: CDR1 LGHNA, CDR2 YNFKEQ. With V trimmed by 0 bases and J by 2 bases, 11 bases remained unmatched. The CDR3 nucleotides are TGTGCCAGCAGCCAAGAGGGTGTTCCTAGCGGCAACACAGATACGCAGTATTTT. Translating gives CASSQEGVPSGNTDTQYF.

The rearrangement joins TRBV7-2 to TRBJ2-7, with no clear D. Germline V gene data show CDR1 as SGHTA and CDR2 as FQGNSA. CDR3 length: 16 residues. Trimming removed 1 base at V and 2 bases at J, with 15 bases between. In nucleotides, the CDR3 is TGTGCCAGCAGCTTAGGTTCATCGGACGGTACCTACGAGCAGTACTTC. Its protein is CASSLGSSDGTYEQYF.

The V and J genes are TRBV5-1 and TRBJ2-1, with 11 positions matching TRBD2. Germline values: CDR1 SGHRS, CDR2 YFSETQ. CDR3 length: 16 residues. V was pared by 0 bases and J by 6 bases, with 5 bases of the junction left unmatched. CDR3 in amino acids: CASSLVVAGGPNEQFF. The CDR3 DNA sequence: TGCGCCAGCAGCTTGGTCGTAGCGGGAGGGCCCAATGAGCAGTTCTTC.

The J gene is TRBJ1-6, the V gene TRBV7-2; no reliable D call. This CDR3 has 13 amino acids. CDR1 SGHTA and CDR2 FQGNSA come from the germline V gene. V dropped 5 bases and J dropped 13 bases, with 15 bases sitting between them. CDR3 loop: CASSPSEDWPLHF. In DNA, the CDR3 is TGTGCCAGCAGCCCCTCGGAGGATTGGCCCCTCCACTTT.

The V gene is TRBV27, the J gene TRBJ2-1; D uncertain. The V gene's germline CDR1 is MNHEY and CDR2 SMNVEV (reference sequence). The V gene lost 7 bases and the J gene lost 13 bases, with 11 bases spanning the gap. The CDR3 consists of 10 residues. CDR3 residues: CASKGAGQFF. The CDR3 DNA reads TGTGCCAGCAAGGGCGCTGGACAGTTCTTC.

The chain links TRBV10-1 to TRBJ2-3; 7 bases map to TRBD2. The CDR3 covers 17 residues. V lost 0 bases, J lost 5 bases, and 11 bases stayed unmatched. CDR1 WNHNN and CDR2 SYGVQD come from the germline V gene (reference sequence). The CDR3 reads CASSESPPTSDGDTQYF. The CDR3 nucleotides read TGCGCCAGCAGTGAGTCCCCCCCTACTAGCGACGGAGATACGCAGTATTTT.

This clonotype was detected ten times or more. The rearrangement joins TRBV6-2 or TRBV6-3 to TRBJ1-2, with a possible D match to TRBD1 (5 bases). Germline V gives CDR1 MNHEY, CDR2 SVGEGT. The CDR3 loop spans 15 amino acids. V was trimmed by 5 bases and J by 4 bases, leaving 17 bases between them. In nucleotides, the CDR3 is TGTGCCAGCAGTGACGCCGGGGACGGAATCTATGGCTACACCTTC. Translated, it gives CASSDAGDGIYGYTF.

The CDR3 DNA reads as TGTGCCAGCAGCTCCCCTTCCCAAGCAGGGACCCAGTACTTC. It encodes CASSSPSQAGTQYF. The gene calls are TRBV7-9 and TRBJ2-5; D is unclear. Trimming shortened V by 4 bases and J by 7 bases, and 16 bases separated the two germline ends. Germline V gives CDR1 SEHNR, CDR2 FQNEAQ (reference sequence). The CDR3 length is 14 residues.

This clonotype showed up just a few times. The CDR3 spells CASSFERAGTAYNEQFF. The DNA for the CDR3 is TGTGCCAGCAGCTTCGAAAGGGCGGGGACAGCGTACAATGAGCAGTTCTTC. The chain joins TRBV7-9 to TRBJ2-1; tentative D call: TRBD1 (7 bases). V was pared by 3 bases and J by 4 bases, with 19 bases between. CDR1 SEHNR and CDR2 FQNEAQ come from the germline V gene (reference sequence). This CDR3 spans 17 amino acids.

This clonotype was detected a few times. The CDR3 here is CGGSETKNIQYF. In nucleotides, the CDR3 is TGTGGCGGGTCTGAGACCAAAAACATTCAGTACTTC. The V call is TRBV2, the J call TRBJ2-4; D may be TRBD2 (5 bases). Germline V gives CDR1 SNHLY, CDR2 FYNNEI. This CDR3 has 12 amino acids.

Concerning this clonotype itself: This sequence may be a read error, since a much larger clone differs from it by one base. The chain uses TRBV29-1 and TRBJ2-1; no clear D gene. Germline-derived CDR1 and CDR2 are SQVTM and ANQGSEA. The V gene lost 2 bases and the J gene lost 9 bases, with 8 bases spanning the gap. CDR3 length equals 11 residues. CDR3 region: CSVESALEQFF. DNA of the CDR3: TGCAGCGTTGAATCAGCGCTTGAGCAGTTCTTC.

The CDR3 DNA follows: TGTGCCAGCAGCTTAGCGTTGGGGACTAGCGGGAAGGATAGGTCCTACAATGAGCAGTACTTC. Its protein is CASSLALGTSGKDRSYNEQYF. The chain joins TRBV11-1 to TRBJ2-7, with TRBD2 identical over 13 bases. This CDR3 spans 21 amino acids. Per the germline V gene, CDR1 is SGHAT and CDR2 is FQDESV (reference sequence). The junction had 21 bases not matched to a gene; V was cut back by 0 bases and J by 7 bases. The variable domain in full, completed from reference TRBV11-1 and TRBJ2-7, reads EAEVAQSPRYKITEKSQAVAFWCDPISGHATLYWYRQILGQGPELLVQFQDESVVDDSQLPKDRFSAERLKGVDSTLKIQPAELGDSAMYLCASSLALGTSGKDRSYNEQYFGPGTRLTVT.

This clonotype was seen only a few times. The CDR3 nucleotides are TGTGCCACCGGGGGGGAGATTTCAGCCAAAAACATTCAGTACTTC. Its protein is CATGGEISAKNIQYF. V is TRBV24-1 and J is TRBJ2-4, with TRBD2 matching over 7 bases. CDR3 size: 15 residues. J was trimmed by 0 bases and V by 9 bases; bases with no gene match: 7. Germline V CDR1 and CDR2: KGHDR, SFDVKD.

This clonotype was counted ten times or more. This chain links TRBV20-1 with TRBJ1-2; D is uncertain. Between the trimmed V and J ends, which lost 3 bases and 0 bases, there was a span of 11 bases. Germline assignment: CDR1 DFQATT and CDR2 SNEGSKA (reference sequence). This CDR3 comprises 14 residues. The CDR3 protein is CSAREGTSNYGYTF. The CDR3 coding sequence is TGCAGTGCTAGGGAGGGCACCTCTAACTATGGCTACACCTTC.

This CDR3 is CASSLAGAWETQYF. As DNA, the CDR3 is TGCGCCAGCAGCTTGGCGGGGGCCTGGGAGACCCAGTACTTC. The chain joins TRBV5-1 to TRBJ2-7, with D perhaps TRBD1 or TRBD2 (6 bases each). The assigned J gene may be wrong: the sequence end matches TRBJ2-5 better. Germline loops: CDR1 SGHRS, CDR2 YFSETQ. The CDR3 is made up of 14 amino acids.

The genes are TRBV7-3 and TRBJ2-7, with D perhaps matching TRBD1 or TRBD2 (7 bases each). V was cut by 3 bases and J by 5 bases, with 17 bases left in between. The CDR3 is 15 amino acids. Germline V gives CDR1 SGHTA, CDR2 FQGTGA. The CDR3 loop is CASSFRGGGSNEQYF. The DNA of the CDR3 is TGTGCCAGCAGCTTCCGGGGAGGGGGCAGTAACGAGCAGTACTTC.